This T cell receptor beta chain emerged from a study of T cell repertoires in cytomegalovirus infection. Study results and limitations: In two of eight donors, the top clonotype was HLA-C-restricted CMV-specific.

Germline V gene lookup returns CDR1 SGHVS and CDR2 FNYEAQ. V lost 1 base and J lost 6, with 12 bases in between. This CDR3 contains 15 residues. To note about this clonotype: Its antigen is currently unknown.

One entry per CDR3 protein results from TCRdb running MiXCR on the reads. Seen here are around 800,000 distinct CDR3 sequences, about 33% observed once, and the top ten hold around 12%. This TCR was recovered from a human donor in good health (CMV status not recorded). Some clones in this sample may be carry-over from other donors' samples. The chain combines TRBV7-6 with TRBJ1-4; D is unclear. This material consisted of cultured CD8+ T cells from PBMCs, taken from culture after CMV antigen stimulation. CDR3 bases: TGTGCCAGCAGCTTAGGACAAAGAAGTTATGAAAAACTGTTTTTT. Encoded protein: CASSLGQRSYEKLFF.